The clone carrying this TCR beta chain was recorded at least ten times. The TCR beta CDR3 regions underwent amplification using RNA transcripts as the source. An initial round of RT-PCR targeting the TCR CDR3 relied on the HTBI primer set. TCRdb itself ran the multiplex PCR reads through MiXCR, one entry per CDR3 protein. The repertoire includes 300,000 to 500,000 distinct CDR3 sequences, 15% of them detected once, and around a third sits in the top ten. This specimen belongs to a study of T cells in Graves' hyperthyroidism and ophthalmopathy. The overall study: Pretreatment peripheral blood was obtained at initial diagnosis.

An absence of ophthalmopathy progression within 18 months meant stable Graves' hyperthyroidism. The PBMCs had their origin in approximately 10 ml of fresh peripheral blood. The clonotype originates from a woman aged 25 to 39 with Graves' hyperthyroidism. Sequencing was carried out using blood.

The CDR3 sequence: CASSQVGQHQNIQYF. CDR3 bases: TGTGCCAGCTCACAGGTTGGCCAACACCAAAACATTCAGTACTTC. The chain links TRBV18 to TRBJ2-4; D unresolved. The CDR3 length is 15 residues. Trimming pared 4 bases from V and 5 bases from J, leaving 15 bases between. Looked up from germline, CDR1 is KGHSH and CDR2 is LQKENI.